What follows are 24 T cell receptor beta chains derived from one specimen sequenced in a study of blood T cell repertoires in COVID-19. Sequenced by immunoSEQ multiplex PCR; TCRdb stores in-frame clones only, minus some. The data show about 160,000 clones, 70% to 90% seen once. Sequencing was performed on peripheral blood. These receptors were collected from a human donor in a cohort sampled during active COVID-19.

This chain links TRBV5-4 with TRBJ2-5; TRBD2 agrees at 14 bases. V lost 4 bases and J lost 5; bases outside the gene matches: 10. Germline V CDR1 and CDR2: SGHNT, YYREEE (reference sequence). CDR3 length: 17 amino acids. The CDR3 loop reads CASSPGLAGGSGETQYF. The CDR3 DNA is TGTGCCAGCAGCCCCGGACTAGCGGGAGGCAGTGGGGAGACCCAGTACTTC. The whole variable domain, filled in from reference TRBV5-4 and TRBJ2-5, reads ETGVTQSPTHLIKTRGQQVTLRCSSQSGHNTVSWYQQALGQGPQFIFQYYREEENGRGNFPPRFSGLQFPNYSSELNVNALELDDSALYLCASSPGLAGGSGETQYFGPGTRLLVL.

Note on this clone: The sample holds other DNA sequences that translate to the same CDR3. V usage is TRBV7-9 and J usage is TRBJ1-5, with TRBD1 identical over 9 bases. From germline, CDR1 is SEHNR and CDR2 FQNEAQ (reference sequence). Trimming took 5 bases from V and 4 from J; bases not matched to a gene: 3. This CDR3 is built from 14 residues. CDR3 coding DNA: TGTGCCAGCAGCCCGGGGACAGGGAATCAGCCCCAGCATTTT. Its protein product is CASSPGTGNQPQHF.

The V and J genes are TRBV6-1 and TRBJ1-5, with D perhaps TRBD1 (5 bases). Germline V CDR1 and CDR2: MNHNS, SASEGT. V was clipped by 2 bases and J by 5 bases, with 13 bases between them. The CDR3 has 15 amino acids. For the CDR3, the DNA is TGTGCCAGCAGTGAACAGGGATATCCCTATCAGCCCCAGCATTTT. It specifies CASSEQGYPYQPQHF.

V usage is TRBV7-2 and J usage is TRBJ2-3, with 9 bases fitting TRBD1. V lost 3 bases and J lost 13; bases outside the gene matches: 11. Germline CDR1 reads SGHTA; CDR2 reads FQGNSA. The CDR3 totals 14 residues. The CDR3 coding sequence is TGTGCCAGCAGCTTCCGGGACAGGGATTTTATGGAGTATTTT. This codes for CASSFRDRDFMEYF.

The chain uses TRBV7-2 and TRBJ1-1, with D uncertain. Germline CDR1 reads SGHTA; CDR2 reads FQGNSA. Trimming took 2 bases from V and 2 from J, leaving 9 bases between them. This CDR3 has 14 residues. The CDR3 loop reads CASSLYGSNTEAFF. The CDR3 bases are TGTGCCAGCAGCTTATATGGTAGTAACACTGAAGCTTTCTTT.

This clone was observed a single time. The rearrangement links TRBV6-2 or TRBV6-3 to TRBJ2-7; D not certain. The CDR3 consists of 15 residues. With 2 bases removed from V and 0 bases from J, the gap between germline ends came to 11 bases. The germline V gene encodes CDR1 MNHEY and CDR2 SVGEGT. CDR3 region: CASSYRGGDSYEQYF. The CDR3 DNA sequence: TGTGCCAGCAGTTACCGAGGCGGAGACTCCTACGAGCAGTACTTC.

The V gene is TRBV4-3, the J gene TRBJ2-3; the match to TRBD2 covers 10 bases. The CDR3 extends over 18 amino acids. V shed 0 bases, J shed 1 base, and the junction held 7 bases outside the gene matches. Germline V gives CDR1 LGHNA, CDR2 YSLEER. The CDR3 spells CASSQDRAGGQRTDTQYF. The CDR3, as DNA: TGCGCCAGCAGCCAAGATAGAGCGGGGGGGCAACGCACAGATACGCAGTATTTT.

The sample holds a few counts of this clone. V gene TRBV20-1 combines with J gene TRBJ1-3; a weak D match, TRBD1 (6 bases). V lost 5 bases and J lost 4, with 6 bases in between. Germline V gene sequence: CDR1 DFQATT, CDR2 SNEGSKA (reference sequence). There are 11 residues in the CDR3. The CDR3 spells CSADRGNTIYF. CDR3 DNA: TGCAGTGCTGACAGGGGAAACACCATATATTTT.

This clone appeared a few times. V usage is TRBV11-2 and J usage is TRBJ2-2, with 9 bases matching TRBD2. This CDR3 region has 19 residues. V was pared by 3 bases and J by 0 bases, with 11 bases of the junction left unmatched. CDR1 SGHAT and CDR2 FQNNGV come from the germline V gene. Here the CDR3 reads CASSLGTSSRVANTGELFF. The CDR3 DNA reads as TGTGCCAGCAGCTTGGGGACTAGCAGTCGGGTCGCGAACACCGGGGAGCTGTTTTTT.

The V and J genes are TRBV5-5 and TRBJ2-7, with D tentatively TRBD1 (6 bases). Trimming stripped 1 base from V and 2 bases from J, with 10 bases between. The CDR3 contains 14 residues. CDR1 SGHKS and CDR2 YYEKEE come from the germline V gene (reference sequence). The chain's CDR3 is CASSLPGAPYEQYF. Written as DNA, the CDR3 is TGTGCCAGCAGCTTGCCAGGGGCCCCCTACGAGCAGTACTTC.

This chain joins TRBV10-3 and TRBJ1-2; a weak D match, TRBD1 (6 bases). V lost 6 bases and J 7 bases, leaving 15 bases between the germline ends. Germline loops: CDR1 ENHRY, CDR2 SYGVKD. The CDR3 is 13 amino acids. As DNA, the CDR3 is TGTGCCATCAGCGGAACAGGGTACCCTGGCTACACCTTC. This encodes CAISGTGYPGYTF.

The CDR3 sequence is CASSWGQGSDIQYF. CDR3 sequence (DNA): TGTGCCAGCAGTTGGGGACAGGGGTCCGACATTCAGTACTTC. The rearrangement uses TRBV27 and TRBJ2-4; TRBD1 matches at 10 bases. The germline CDR1 and CDR2 sequences are MNHEY and SMNVEV (reference sequence). Trimming cost V 4 bases and J 8 bases; bases outside gene matches: 5. The CDR3 extends over 14 amino acids.

A single count supports this clone. The V gene is TRBV10-2, the J gene TRBJ1-1; 8 nucleotides match TRBD1. After removal of 8 bases from V and 0 bases from J, the junction contained 2 bases not matched to a gene. The germline V gene has CDR1 WSHSY and CDR2 SAAADI. CDR3 size: 13 residues. The CDR3 nucleotides are TGCGCCAGCCACAGGGGGGTGAACACTGAAGCTTTCTTT. Its protein product is CASHRGVNTEAFF.

The chain couples TRBV10-2 to TRBJ2-7, with 8 bases identical to TRBD2. Per germline, CDR1 WSHSY and CDR2 SAAADI. After removal of 7 bases from V and 7 bases from J, the junction contained 12 bases not matched to a gene. CDR3 length: 14 amino acids. For the CDR3, the DNA is TGCGCCAGCACAAAGAGCGGGAGCGGCGGGGAGCAGTACTTC. The encoded protein is CASTKSGSGGEQYF.

The chain joins TRBV6-2 or TRBV6-3 to TRBJ2-1; 7 nucleotides agree with TRBD1. CDR1 and CDR2 (germline): MNHEY, SVGEGT. CDR3 length: 14 residues. V lost 4 bases and J lost 10; bases outside the gene matches: 10. The CDR3 spells CASSSRTGGEEQFF. CDR3 nucleotides: TGTGCCAGCAGTTCCCGGACAGGCGGTGAGGAGCAGTTCTTC.

This chain joins TRBV6-2 or TRBV6-3 and TRBJ2-5; 9 bases line up with TRBD2. The CDR3 sequence is 12 residues long. Unmatched junction bases numbered 4, after V lost 9 bases and J lost 5 bases. Germline CDR1 reads MNHEY; CDR2 reads SVGEGT. The CDR3 region is CASSGRTETQYF. The CDR3 coding sequence is TGTGCCAGTAGCGGGAGAACGGAGACCCAGTACTTC.

This clone came up a few times. The chain carries TRBV10-1 and TRBJ1-3; no reliable D call. This CDR3 contains 13 residues. CDR1 is WNHNN, CDR2 SYGVQD, per germline (reference sequence). V was cut by 6 bases and J by 0 bases, with 6 bases left in between. The CDR3 nucleotides are TGCGCCAGCAGCAGTCCCTCTGGAAACACCATATATTTT. Its protein is CASSSPSGNTIYF.

The rearrangement joins TRBV7-9 to TRBJ1-4; 7 nucleotides agree with TRBD1. Germline assignment: CDR1 SEHNR and CDR2 FQNEAQ (reference sequence). Losses at the gene ends were 5 bases for V and 3 bases for J; bases not matched to a gene: 3. The CDR3 is 14 amino acids. CDR3 nucleotide sequence: TGTGCCAGCAGCCAGGGACAGCCTAATGAAAAACTGTTTTTT. Protein sequence: CASSQGQPNEKLFF.

The V and J genes are TRBV6-5 and TRBJ2-5, with TRBD2 as a possible D gene (7 bases). In germline, CDR1 is MNHEY, CDR2 SVGAGI. Trimming took off 8 bases at V and 1 base at J, with 17 bases between the two ends. The CDR3 spans 15 residues. The CDR3 loop reads CASSSWGGPQETQYF. Here the CDR3 DNA reads TGTGCCAGCTCCAGCTGGGGGGGCCCCCAAGAGACCCAGTACTTC.

This clone was picked up a small number of times. The V call is TRBV5-1, the J call TRBJ1-2; tentative D call: TRBD1 (6 bases). From germline, CDR1 is SGHRS and CDR2 YFSETQ. This CDR3 contains 14 residues. V lost 3 bases, J lost 4 bases, and 13 bases lay in between. CDR3 DNA sequence: TGCGCCAGCAGCTCCGCCGGACAGACCTATGGCTACACCTTC. It translates to CASSSAGQTYGYTF.

The rearrangement links TRBV3-1 (or the pseudogene TRBV3-2) to TRBJ2-3; 8 nucleotides agree with TRBD2. V trimming: 1 base; J trimming: 5 bases; junction bases outside the gene matches: 11. Germline-derived CDR1 and CDR2 are LGHDT and YNNKEL (reference sequence). This CDR3 spans 17 amino acids. The CDR3 region is CASSQVYSGGAVDTQYF. In DNA form, the CDR3 reads TGTGCCAGCAGCCAAGTGTACAGCGGGGGTGCTGTAGATACGCAGTATTTT.

This sequence joins TRBV27 and TRBJ2-1; TRBD1 matches at 8 bases. The CDR3 spans 14 residues. Germline CDR1 and CDR2: MNHEY and SMNVEV (reference sequence). J lost 7 bases, V lost 3 bases, and 5 bases had no gene match. CDR3 coding DNA: TGTGCCAGCAGTTTTGGCAGGGGGCTGAATGAGCAGTTCTTC. This translates into CASSFGRGLNEQFF.

The count of this clone is one. The chain links TRBV6-2 or TRBV6-3 to TRBJ1-5; TRBD1 is a possible D gene (5 bases). Germline V gene data show CDR1 as MNHEY and CDR2 as SVGEGT. Trimming cost V 5 bases and J 9 bases, with 8 bases left between them. The CDR3 is made up of 11 amino acids. For the CDR3, the DNA is TGTGCCAGCAGTCAGGGTCGGCCCCAGCATTTT. It encodes CASSQGRPQHF.

V gene TRBV19 combines with J gene TRBJ1-1; 7 nucleotides match TRBD1. Germline CDR1 LNHDA, CDR2 SQIVND (reference sequence). The V segment lost 6 bases and the J segment 6 bases; nucleotides outside the gene matches: 7. The CDR3 has 13 residues. The CDR3 loop is CASSQLRGSEAFF. The CDR3 bases are TGTGCCAGTAGCCAACTCAGGGGGTCTGAAGCTTTCTTT.